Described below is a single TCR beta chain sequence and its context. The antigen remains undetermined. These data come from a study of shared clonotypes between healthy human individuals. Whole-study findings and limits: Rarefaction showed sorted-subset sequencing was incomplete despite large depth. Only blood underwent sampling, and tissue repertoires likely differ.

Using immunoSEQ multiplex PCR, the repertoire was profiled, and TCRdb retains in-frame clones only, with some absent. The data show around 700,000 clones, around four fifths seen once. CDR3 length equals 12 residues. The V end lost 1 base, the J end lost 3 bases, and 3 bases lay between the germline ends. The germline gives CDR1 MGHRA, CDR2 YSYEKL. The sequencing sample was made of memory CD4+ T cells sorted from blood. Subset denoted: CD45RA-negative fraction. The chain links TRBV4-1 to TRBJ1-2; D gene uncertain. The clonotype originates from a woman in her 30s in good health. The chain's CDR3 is CASSQVDYGYTF. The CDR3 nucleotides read TGCGCCAGCAGCCAAGTGGACTATGGCTACACCTTC.